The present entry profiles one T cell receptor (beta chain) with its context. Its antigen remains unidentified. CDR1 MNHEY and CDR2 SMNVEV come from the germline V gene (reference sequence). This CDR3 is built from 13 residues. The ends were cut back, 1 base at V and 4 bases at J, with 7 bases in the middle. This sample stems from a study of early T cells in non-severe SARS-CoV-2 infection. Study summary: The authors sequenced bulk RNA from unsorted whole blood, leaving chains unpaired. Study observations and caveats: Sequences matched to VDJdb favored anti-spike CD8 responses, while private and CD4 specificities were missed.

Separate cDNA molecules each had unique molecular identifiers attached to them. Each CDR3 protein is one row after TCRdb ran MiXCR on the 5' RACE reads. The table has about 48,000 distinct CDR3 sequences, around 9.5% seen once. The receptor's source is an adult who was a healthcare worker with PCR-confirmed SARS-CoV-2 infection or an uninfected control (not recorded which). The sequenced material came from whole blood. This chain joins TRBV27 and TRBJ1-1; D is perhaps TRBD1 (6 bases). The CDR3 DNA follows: TGTGCCAGCAGTTTATTGACAGGCACTGAAGCTTTCTTT. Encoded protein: CASSLLTGTEAFF.